This T cell receptor (beta chain) stems from a study of blood T cell repertoires in COVID-19. On the study more broadly: Nucleic acid was either cDNA or gDNA, and it came from T cells, B-cell-depleted T cells, or PBMCs.

Authors' processing steps: Amplification of reference gene primers was used by the study to estimate nucleated cell counts. The data were produced by immunoSEQ multiplex PCR, yet TCRdb's version contains in-frame clones alone and is incomplete. That table furnishes V, J and clone size, whereas the DNA furnished D and trimming. This repertoire shows approximately 220,000 clones, approximately 80% found once; its top ten account for more than 9%. This TCR derives from a woman older than 75 with acute or convalescent COVID-19. The sequenced material came from peripheral blood.

For the CDR3, the DNA is TGTGCCAGCAGTGAAGCGCTTCGGGAGACCCAGTACTTC. Residues: CASSEALRETQYF. The V call is TRBV2, the J call TRBJ2-5; no firm D call. Trimming took 0 bases from V and 5 from J, leaving 7 bases between them. Germline assignment: CDR1 SNHLY and CDR2 FYNNEI. This CDR3 is built from 13 residues.